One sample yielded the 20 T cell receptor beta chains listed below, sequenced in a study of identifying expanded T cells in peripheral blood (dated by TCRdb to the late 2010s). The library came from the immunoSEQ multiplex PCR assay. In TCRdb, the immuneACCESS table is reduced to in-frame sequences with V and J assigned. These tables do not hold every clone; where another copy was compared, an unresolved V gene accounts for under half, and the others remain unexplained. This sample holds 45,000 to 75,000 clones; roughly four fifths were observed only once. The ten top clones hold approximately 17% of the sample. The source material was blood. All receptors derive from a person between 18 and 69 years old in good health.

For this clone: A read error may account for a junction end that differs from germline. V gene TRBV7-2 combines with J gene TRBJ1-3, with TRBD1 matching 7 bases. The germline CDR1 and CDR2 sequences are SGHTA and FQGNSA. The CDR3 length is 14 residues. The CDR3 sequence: CASNLQGLGNTIYF. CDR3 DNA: TGTGCCAGCAACTTACAGGGGCTTGGAAACACCATATATTTT.

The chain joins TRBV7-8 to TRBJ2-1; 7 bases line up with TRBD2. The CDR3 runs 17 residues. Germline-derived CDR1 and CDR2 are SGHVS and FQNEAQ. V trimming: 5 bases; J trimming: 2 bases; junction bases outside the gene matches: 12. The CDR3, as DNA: TGTGCCAGCAGCCTCACGCACAGCGGGACTACCTACAATGAGCAGTTCTTC. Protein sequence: CASSLTHSGTTYNEQFF.

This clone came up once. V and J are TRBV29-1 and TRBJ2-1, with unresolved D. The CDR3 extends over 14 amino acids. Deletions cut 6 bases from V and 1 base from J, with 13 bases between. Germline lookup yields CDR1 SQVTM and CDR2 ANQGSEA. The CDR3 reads CSVVLWDSYNEQFF. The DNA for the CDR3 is TGCAGCGTAGTATTGTGGGATTCCTACAATGAGCAGTTCTTC.

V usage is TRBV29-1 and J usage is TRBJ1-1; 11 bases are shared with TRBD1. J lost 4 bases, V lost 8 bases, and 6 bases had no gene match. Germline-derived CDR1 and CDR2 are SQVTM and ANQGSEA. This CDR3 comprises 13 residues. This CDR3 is CSLSGTGGTEAFF. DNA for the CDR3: TGCAGCCTCTCCGGGACAGGGGGCACTGAAGCTTTCTTT.

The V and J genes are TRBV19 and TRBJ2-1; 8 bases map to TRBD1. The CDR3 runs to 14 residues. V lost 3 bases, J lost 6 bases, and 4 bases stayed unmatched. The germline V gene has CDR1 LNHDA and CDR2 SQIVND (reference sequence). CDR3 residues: CASSMGQEGNEQFF. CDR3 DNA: TGTGCCAGTAGTATGGGACAGGAAGGCAATGAGCAGTTCTTC. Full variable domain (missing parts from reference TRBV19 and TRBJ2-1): DGGITQSPKYLFRKEGQNVTLSCEQNLNHDAMYWYRQDPGQGLRLIYYSQIVNDFQKGDIAEGYSVSREKKESFPLTVTSAQKNPTAFYLCASSMGQEGNEQFFGPGTRLTVL.

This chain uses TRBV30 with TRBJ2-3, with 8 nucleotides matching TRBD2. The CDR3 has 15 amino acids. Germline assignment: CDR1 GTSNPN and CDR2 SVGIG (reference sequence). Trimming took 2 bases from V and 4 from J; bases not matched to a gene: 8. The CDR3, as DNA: TGTGCCTGGAGTCGGAACGGGAGGGGGGCAGATACGCAGTATTTT. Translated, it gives CAWSRNGRGADTQYF.

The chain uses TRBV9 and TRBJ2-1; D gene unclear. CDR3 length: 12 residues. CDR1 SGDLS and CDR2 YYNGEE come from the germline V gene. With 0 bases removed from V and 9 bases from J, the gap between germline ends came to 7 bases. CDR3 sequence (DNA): TGTGCCAGCAGCGTAGTTTATGGTGAGCAGTTCTTC. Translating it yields CASSVVYGEQFF. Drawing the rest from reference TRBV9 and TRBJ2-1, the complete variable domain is DSGVTQTPKHLITATGQRVTLRCSPRSGDLSVYWYQQSLDQGLQFLIQYYNGEERAKGNILERFSAQQFPDLHSELNLSSLELGDSALYFCASSVVYGEQFFGPGTRLTVL.

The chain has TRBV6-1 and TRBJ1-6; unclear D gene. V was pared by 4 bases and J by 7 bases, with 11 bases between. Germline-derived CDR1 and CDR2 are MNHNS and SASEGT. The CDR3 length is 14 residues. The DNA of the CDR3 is TGTGCCAGCAGTGTTGAACCGAACAATTCACCCCTCCACTTT. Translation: CASSVEPNNSPLHF.

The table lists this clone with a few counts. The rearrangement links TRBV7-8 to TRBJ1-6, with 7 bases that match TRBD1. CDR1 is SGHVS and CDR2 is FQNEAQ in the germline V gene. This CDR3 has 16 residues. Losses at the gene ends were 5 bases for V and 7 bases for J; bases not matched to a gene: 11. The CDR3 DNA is TGTGCCAGCAGCCGAAGCCAGGACAGGCCGAATTCACCCCTCCACTTT. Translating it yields CASSRSQDRPNSPLHF.

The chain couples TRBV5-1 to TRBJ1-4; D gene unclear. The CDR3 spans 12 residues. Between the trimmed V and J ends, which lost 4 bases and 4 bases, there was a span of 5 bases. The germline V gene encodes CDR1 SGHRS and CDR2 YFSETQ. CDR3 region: CASSPSNEKLFF. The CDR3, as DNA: TGCGCCAGCAGCCCGAGTAATGAAAAACTGTTTTTT.

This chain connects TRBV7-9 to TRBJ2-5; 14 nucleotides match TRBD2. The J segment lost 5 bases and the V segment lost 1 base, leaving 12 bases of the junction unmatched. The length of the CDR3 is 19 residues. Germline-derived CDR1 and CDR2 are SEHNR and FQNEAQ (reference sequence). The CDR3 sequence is CASSLGAQGLAGDWETQYF. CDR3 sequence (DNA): TGTGCCAGCAGCTTAGGGGCTCAGGGACTAGCGGGAGATTGGGAGACCCAGTACTTC. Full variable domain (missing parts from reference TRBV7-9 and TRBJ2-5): DTGVSQNPRHKITKRGQNVTFRCDPISEHNRLYWYRQTLGQGPEFLTYFQNEAQLEKSRLLSDRFSAERPKGSFSTLEIQRTEQGDSAMYLCASSLGAQGLAGDWETQYFGPGTRLLVL.

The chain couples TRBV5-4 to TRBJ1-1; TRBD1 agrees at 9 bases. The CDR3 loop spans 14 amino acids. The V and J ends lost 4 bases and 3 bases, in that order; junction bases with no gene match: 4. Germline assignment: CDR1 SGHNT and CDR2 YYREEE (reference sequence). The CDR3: CASSRGQGDTEAFF. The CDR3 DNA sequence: TGTGCCAGCAGCAGGGGACAGGGAGACACTGAAGCTTTCTTT.

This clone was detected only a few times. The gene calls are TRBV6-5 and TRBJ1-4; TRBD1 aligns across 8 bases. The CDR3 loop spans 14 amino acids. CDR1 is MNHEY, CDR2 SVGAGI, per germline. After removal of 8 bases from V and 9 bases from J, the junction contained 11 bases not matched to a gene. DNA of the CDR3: TGTGCCAGCGGGAAGACAGGGGATGGGAAAAAACTGTTTTTT. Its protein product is CASGKTGDGKKLFF.

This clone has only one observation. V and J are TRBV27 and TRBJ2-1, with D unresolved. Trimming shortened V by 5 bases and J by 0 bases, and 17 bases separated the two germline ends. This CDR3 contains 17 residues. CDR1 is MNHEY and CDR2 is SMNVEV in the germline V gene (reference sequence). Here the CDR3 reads CASSLSLFLSSYNEQFF. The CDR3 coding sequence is TGTGCCAGCAGTCTTTCCTTATTCTTAAGCTCCTACAATGAGCAGTTCTTC.

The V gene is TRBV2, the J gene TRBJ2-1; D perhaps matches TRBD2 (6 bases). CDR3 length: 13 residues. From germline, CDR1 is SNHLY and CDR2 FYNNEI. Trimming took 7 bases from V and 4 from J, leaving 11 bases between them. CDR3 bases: TGTGCCAGCAACACGGGGGTTTACAATGAGCAGTTCTTC. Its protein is CASNTGVYNEQFF.

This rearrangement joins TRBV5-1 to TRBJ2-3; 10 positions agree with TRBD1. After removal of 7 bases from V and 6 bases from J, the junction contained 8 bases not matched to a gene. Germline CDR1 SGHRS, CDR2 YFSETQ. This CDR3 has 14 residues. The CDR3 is CASGRDRGGDTQYF. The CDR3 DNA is TGCGCCAGCGGCCGGGACAGGGGAGGGGATACGCAGTATTTT.

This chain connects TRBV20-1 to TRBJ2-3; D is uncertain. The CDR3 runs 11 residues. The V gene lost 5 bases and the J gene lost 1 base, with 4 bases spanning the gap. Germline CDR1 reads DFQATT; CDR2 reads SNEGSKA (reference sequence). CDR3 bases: TGCAGTGCTTTCCGCACAGATACGCAGTATTTT. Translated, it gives CSAFRTDTQYF.

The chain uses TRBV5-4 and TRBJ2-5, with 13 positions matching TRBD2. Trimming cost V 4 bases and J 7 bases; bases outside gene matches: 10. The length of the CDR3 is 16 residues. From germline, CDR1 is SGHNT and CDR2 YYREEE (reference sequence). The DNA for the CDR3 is TGTGCCAGCAGCCTTCCGGGACTAGCGGGAACGTGGACCCAGTACTTC. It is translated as CASSLPGLAGTWTQYF.

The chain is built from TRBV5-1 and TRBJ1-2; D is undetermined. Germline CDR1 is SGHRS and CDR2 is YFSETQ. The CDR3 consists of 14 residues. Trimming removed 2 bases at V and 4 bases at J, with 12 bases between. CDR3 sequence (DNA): TGCGCCAGCAGCTTCTGGCCTACTAGCTATGGCTACACCTTC. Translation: CASSFWPTSYGYTF. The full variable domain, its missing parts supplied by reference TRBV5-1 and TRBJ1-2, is KAGVTQTPRYLIKTRGQQVTLSCSPISGHRSVSWYQQTPGQGLQFLFEYFSETQRNKGNFPGRFSGRQFSNSRSEMNVSTLELGDSALYLCASSFWPTSYGYTFGSGTRLTVV.

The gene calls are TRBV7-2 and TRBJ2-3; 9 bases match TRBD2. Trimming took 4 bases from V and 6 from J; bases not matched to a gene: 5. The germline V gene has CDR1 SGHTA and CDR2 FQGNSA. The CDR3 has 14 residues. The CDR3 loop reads CASSSRAGGDTQYF. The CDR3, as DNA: TGTGCCAGCAGCTCCCGCGCGGGAGGGGATACGCAGTATTTT.